The text below deals with one TCR beta chain. Repertoires were generated with immunoSEQ multiplex PCR, while TCRdb's copy carries only in-frame clones and drops some. The sample records about 400,000 clones, 75% to 90% being singletons. The data were obtained in a study of blood T cell repertoires in COVID-19. The CDR3 spans 13 residues. Germline V gene lookup returns CDR1 KGHSH and CDR2 LQKENI. The germline V and J ends were trimmed by 5 bases and 3 bases, with 11 bases remaining between them. Material for sequencing was peripheral blood. J is TRBJ2-7 and V is TRBV18; TRBD1 is a possible D gene (6 bases). The source of this sequence is a woman aged 25 to 39 with active or convalescent COVID-19. CDR3 protein: CASSIGTLYEQYF. CDR3 sequence (DNA): TGTGCCAGCTCAATTGGGACACTCTACGAGCAGTACTTC.